Described below is a single T cell receptor beta chain sequence and its context. Its antigen is unidentified. This CDR3 region has 14 residues. Germline V gene sequence: CDR1 LGHNA, CDR2 YSLEER. The V end was cut by 1 base, the J end by 5 bases, with 6 bases between. This entry belongs to a study of shared clonotypes between healthy human individuals. Some clones are missing from TCRdb's copy, which holds only in-frame ones; the method was immunoSEQ multiplex PCR. The table lists nearly 1,000,000 clones, less than 85% of them singletons, with approximately 1.5% in the top ten. General observations from the study: Only blood samples were collected, and tissue repertoires likely differ. Few donors restricted represented genetic and exposure-history diversity.

The sample comprised memory CD4+ T cells sorted from blood. Subset indicated: CD45RA-negative fraction. This chain joins TRBV4-3 and TRBJ1-6; D call uncertain. The receptor was derived from a young man in good health. CDR3 loop: CASSQAHNNSPLHF. Written as DNA, the CDR3 is TGCGCCAGCAGCCAAGCCCATAATAATTCACCCCTCCACTTT.